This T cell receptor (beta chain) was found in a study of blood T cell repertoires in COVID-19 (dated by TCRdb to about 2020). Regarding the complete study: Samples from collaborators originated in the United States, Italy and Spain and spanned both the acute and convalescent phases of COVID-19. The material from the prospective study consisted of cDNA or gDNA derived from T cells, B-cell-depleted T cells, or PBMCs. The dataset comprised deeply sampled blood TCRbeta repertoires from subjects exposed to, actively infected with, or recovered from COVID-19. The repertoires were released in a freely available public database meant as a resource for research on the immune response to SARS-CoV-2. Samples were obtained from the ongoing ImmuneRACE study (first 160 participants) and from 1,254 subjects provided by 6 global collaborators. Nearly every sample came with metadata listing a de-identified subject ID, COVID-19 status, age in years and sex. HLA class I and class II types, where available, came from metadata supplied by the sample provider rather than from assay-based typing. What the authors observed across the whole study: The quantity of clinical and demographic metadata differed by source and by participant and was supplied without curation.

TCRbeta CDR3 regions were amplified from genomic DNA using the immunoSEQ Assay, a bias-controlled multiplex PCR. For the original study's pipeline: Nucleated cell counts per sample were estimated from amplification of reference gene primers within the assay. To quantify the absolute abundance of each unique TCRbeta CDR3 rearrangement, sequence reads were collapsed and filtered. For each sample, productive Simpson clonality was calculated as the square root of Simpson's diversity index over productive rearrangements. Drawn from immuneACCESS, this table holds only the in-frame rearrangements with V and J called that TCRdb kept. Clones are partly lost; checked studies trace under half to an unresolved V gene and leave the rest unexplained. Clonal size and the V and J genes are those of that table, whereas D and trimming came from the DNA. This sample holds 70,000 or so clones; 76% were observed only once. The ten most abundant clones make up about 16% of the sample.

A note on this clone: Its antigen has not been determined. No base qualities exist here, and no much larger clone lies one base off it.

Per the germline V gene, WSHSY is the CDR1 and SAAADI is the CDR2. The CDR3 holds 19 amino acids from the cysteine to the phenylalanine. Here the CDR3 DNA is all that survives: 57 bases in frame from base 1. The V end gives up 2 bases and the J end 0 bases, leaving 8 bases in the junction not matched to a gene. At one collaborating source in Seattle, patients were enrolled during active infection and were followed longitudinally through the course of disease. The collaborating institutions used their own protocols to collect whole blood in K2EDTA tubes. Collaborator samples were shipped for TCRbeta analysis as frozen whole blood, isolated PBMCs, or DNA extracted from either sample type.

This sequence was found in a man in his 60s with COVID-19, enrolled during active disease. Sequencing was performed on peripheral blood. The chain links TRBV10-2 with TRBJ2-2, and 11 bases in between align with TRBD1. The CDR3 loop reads CASSEPPGQGVANTGELFF. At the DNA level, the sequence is TGCGCCAGCAGTGAGCCACCGGGACAGGGGGTCGCGAACACCGGGGAGCTGTTTTTT.